The 8 T cell receptor beta chains in this list originate from one sample, sequenced in a study of human CD8 memory T cell subsets (dated by TCRdb to about 2020). A Human TCR Profiling Kit was used to prepare UMI-labeled 5' RACE TCRbeta libraries. With the reads reprocessed by TCRdb, a single entry stands for each CDR3 protein sequence and no DNA is reported. This sample's table carries under 14,000 distinct CDR3 sequences. The ten largest clones represent about 14% of the sample. Sequenced sample: CD8+ T cells from PBMCs. These TCRs come from a human donor in good health.

The gene calls are TRBV7-9 and TRBJ2-5; the D gene TCRdb calls, TRBD2, cannot be checked with no DNA. The V gene's germline CDR1 is SEHNR and CDR2 FQNEAQ (reference sequence). The CDR3 loop spans 14 amino acids. The CDR3 reads CASSPPELQETQYF.

The chain links TRBV28 to TRBJ1-6; TCRdb returns TRBD1, unconfirmable since there is no DNA. Germline V lookup: CDR1 MDHEN, CDR2 SYDVKM. The CDR3 runs to 13 residues. CDR3 sequence: CASSNPGNSPLHF.

The chain has TRBV28 and TRBJ2-7; TCRdb proposes TRBD1, but this gene call is untestable without DNA. The CDR3 length is 16 residues. CDR1 and CDR2 from the germline V gene are MDHEN and SYDVKM. The CDR3 sequence is CASSLLSAGPEGEQYF.

This clonotype shows up as medium-sized by frequency. The rearrangement links TRBV15 to TRBJ1-5; TCRdb outputs TRBD1, but without DNA this stays unchecked. The CDR3 sequence is 16 residues long. Germline-derived CDR1 and CDR2 are LNHNV and YYDKDF (reference sequence). The CDR3 sequence is CATGTGGTYSNQPQHF.

This chain joins TRBV4-2 and TRBJ2-2; lacking DNA, the TRBD2 call made by TCRdb goes unchecked. The CDR3 consists of 16 residues. CDR1 is LGHNA and CDR2 is YNFKEQ in the germline V gene. The CDR3 spells CASSQDEGGNAGELFF.

This CDR3 is CASSPVGQGAYEQYF. The rearrangement uses TRBV4-1 and TRBJ2-7; TCRdb's D call of TRBD1 is untestable without DNA. The germline V gene encodes CDR1 MGHRA and CDR2 YSYEKL. The CDR3 runs 15 residues.

The gene calls are TRBV5-1 and TRBJ2-1; TCRdb picks TRBD1, but there is no DNA to check that call. The CDR3 loop spans 15 amino acids. Germline V gene data show CDR1 as SGHRS and CDR2 as YFSETQ. The CDR3 sequence is CASSYWTGNYNEQFF.

The chain uses TRBV20-1 and TRBJ2-4. Germline-derived CDR1 and CDR2 are DFQATT and SNEGSKA (reference sequence). The CDR3 loop spans 13 amino acids. The CDR3 reads CSALRSGKNIQYF.